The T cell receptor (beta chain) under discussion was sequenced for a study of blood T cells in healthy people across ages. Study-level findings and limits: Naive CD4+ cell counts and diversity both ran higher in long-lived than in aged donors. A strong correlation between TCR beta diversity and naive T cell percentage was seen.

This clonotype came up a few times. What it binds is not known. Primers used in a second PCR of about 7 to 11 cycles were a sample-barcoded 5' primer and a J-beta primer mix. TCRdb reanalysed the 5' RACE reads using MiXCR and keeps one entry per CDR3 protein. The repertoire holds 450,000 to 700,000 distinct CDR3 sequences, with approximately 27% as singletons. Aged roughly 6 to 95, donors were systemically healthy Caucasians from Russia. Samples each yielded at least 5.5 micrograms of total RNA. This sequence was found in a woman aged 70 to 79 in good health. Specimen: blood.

CDR3 nucleotide sequence: TGTGCCAGCAGATTCGGACTAGCGTTGGCGTCTAGGACAGATACGCAGTATTTT. It is translated as CASRFGLALASRTDTQYF. The gene calls are TRBV7-3 and TRBJ2-3; 9 bases map to TRBD2. CDR1 and CDR2 from the germline V gene are SGHTA and FQGTGA. This CDR3 contains 18 residues. Unmatched junction bases numbered 16, after V lost 6 bases and J lost 3 bases.